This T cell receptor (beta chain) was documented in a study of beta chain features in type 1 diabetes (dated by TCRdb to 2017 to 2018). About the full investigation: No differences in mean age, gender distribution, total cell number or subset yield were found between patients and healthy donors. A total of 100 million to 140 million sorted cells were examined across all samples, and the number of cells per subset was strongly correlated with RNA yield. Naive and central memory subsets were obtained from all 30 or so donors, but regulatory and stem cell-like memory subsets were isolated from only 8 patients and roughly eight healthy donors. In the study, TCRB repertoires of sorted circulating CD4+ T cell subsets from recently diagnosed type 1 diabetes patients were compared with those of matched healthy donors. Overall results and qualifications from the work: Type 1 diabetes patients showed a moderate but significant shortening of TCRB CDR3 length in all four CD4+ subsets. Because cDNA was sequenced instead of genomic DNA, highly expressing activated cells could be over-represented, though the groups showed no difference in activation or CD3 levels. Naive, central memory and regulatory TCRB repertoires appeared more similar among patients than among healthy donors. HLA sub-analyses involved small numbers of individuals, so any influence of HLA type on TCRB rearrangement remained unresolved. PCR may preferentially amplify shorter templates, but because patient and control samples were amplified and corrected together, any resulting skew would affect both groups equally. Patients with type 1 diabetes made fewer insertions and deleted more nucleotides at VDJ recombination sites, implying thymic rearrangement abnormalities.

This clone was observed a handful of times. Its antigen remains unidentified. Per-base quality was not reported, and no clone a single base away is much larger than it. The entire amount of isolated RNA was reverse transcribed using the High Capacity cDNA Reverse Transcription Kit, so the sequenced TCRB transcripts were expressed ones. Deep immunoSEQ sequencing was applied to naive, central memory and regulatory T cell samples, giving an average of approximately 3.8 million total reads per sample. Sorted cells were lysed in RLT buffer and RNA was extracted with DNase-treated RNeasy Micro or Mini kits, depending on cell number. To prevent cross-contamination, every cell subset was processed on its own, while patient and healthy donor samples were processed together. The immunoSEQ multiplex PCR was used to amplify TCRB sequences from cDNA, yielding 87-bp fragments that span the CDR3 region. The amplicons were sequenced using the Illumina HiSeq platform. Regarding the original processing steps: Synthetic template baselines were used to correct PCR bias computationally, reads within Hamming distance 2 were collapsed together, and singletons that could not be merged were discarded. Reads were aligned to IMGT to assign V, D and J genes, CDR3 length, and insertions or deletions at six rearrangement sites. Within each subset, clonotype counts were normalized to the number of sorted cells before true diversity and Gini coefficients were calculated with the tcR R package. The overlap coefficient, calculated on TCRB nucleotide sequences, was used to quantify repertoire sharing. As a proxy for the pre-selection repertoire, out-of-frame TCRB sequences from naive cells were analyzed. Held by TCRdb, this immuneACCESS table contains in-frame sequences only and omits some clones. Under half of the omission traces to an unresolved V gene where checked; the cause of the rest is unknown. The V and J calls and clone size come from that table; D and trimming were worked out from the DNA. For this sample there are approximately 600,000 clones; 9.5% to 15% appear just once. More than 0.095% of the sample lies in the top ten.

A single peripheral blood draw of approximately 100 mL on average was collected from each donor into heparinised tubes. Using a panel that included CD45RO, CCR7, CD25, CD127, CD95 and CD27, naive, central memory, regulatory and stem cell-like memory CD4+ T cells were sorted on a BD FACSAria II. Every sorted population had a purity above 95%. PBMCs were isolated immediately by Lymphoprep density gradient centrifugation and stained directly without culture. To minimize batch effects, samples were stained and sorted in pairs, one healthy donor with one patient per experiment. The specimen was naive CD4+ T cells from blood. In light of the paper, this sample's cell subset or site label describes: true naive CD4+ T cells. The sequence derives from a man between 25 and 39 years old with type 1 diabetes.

The CDR3 reads as follows: CASSKRLHGAQETQYF. The DNA sequence is TGTGCCAGCAGCAAAAGACTCCACGGGGCTCAAGAGACCCAGTACTTC. The chain uses TRBV5-4 and TRBJ2-5; the D segment may tentatively be TRBD1 or TRBD2, each giving 5 matched bases. The cysteine opens and the phenylalanine closes a CDR3 of 16 amino acids. Solely the CDR3 DNA is kept, with 48 bases framed from the first base. As encoded in the germline V gene (reference sequence), CDR1 is SGHNT while CDR2 is YYREEE. V sheds 4 bases and J sheds 2 bases, leaving 18 bases between their ends.